Shown below are 6 T cell receptor beta chains from a single sample sequenced in a study of OX40 agonist ivuxolimab in advanced cancers. Profiled with immunoSEQ multiplex PCR; TCRdb holds only in-frame clones, not every one. The table includes 50,000 to 65,000 clones, around 90% detected once. The specimen comprised CD4+ or CD8+ T cells sorted from blood, sampled in a trial of the OX40 agonist ivuxolimab. These receptors were obtained from an adult with an advanced solid tumor such as melanoma, head and neck, liver or kidney cancer.

This sequence joins TRBV29-1 and TRBJ2-3; D gene unclear. Germline V gives CDR1 SQVTM, CDR2 ANQGSEA. CDR3 size: 15 residues. Trimming shortened V by 5 bases and J by 0 bases, and 15 bases separated the two germline ends. CDR3: CSVSRWDRSTDTQYF. DNA of the CDR3: TGCAGCGTTTCACGTTGGGATAGGAGCACAGATACGCAGTATTTT.

This chain joins TRBV30 and TRBJ2-2; 8 bases are shared with TRBD1. V was pared by 4 bases and J by 4 bases, with 11 bases of the junction left unmatched. The germline CDR1 and CDR2 sequences are GTSNPN and SVGIG (reference sequence). The CDR3 sequence is 16 residues long. CDR3 bases: TGTGCCTGGAAGCTCCGTCGGACAGGGTCCACCGGGGAGCTGTTTTTT. This encodes CAWKLRRTGSTGELFF.

V usage is TRBV2 and J usage is TRBJ1-3, with D possibly being TRBD1 (5 bases). The CDR3 extends over 14 amino acids. Trimming removed 6 bases from V and 4 bases from J, with 13 bases in between. The V gene's germline CDR1 is SNHLY and CDR2 FYNNEI. Here the CDR3 reads CASSSSGGGNTIYF. The CDR3, as DNA: TGTGCCAGCAGCTCCAGTGGGGGGGGAAACACCATATATTTT.

The chain is built from TRBV6-1 and TRBJ2-1; 7 bases are a match to TRBD1. V lost 6 bases and J lost 11; bases outside the gene matches: 4. CDR3 length: 11 amino acids. Per the germline V gene, CDR1 is MNHNS and CDR2 is SASEGT. This chain's CDR3 is CASRQTGQQFF. DNA of the CDR3: TGTGCCAGCAGGCAGACAGGGCAGCAGTTCTTC.

V and J are TRBV30 and TRBJ2-7, with D maybe TRBD1 (8 bases). The V gene lost 4 bases and the J gene lost 1 base, with 17 bases spanning the gap. The CDR3 has 15 amino acids. The germline CDR1 and CDR2 sequences are GTSNPN and SVGIG (reference sequence). CDR3 nucleotide sequence: TGTGCCTGGACGTTAAAACAGGGGGGGTCCTACGAGCAGTACTTC. Translation: CAWTLKQGGSYEQYF.

This clone was detected once. The rearrangement joins TRBV6-6 to TRBJ2-2, with D unresolved. Germline V gene data show CDR1 as MNHNY and CDR2 as SVGAGI (reference sequence). The CDR3 consists of 14 residues. V was trimmed by 7 bases and J by 1 base, leaving 10 bases between them. In nucleotides, the CDR3 is TGTGCCAGCACCTATTACAGGAACACCGGGGAGCTGTTTTTT. Encoded protein: CASTYYRNTGELFF.